The 21 T cell receptor beta chains reported below all come from one sample, sequenced in a study of regulatory T cells in long-lasting Graves disease. Through Arm-PCR of CDR3 regions and iRepertoire HTBI primers, TCR beta libraries were built. TCRdb re-called the multiplex PCR reads with MiXCR, one entry per CDR3 protein. The table lists 410,000 or so distinct CDR3 sequences, about 15% of them singletons. As for time point: newly diagnosed GD, antithyroid drugs for less than 3 months. PBMCs provided the RNA from which the TCR library was made. These data were also filed under a second study, of T cells in Graves' hyperthyroidism and ophthalmopathy.

This sample comprised peripheral blood mononuclear cells (PBMCs), obtained at new diagnosis, from a patient treated with antithyroid drugs. These TCRs come from a woman in her twenties or thirties with Graves disease.

The chain combines TRBV11-2 with TRBJ2-7; tentative D call: TRBD2 (6 bases). Trimming took off 5 bases at V and 3 bases at J, with 17 bases between the two ends. Germline V gives CDR1 SGHAT, CDR2 FQNNGV. This CDR3 has 15 amino acids. DNA for the CDR3: TGTGCCAGCAGCAGCTACTACGGGAGTAGCTACGAGCAGTACTTC. Protein sequence: CASSSYYGSSYEQYF.

This clonotype was counted many times. The chain is built from TRBV28 and TRBJ2-3, with D hard to call. V lost 7 bases, J lost 5 bases, and 16 bases lay in between. Germline loops: CDR1 MDHEN, CDR2 SYDVKM. This CDR3 has 14 amino acids. CDR3 nucleotides: TGTGCCAGCACCAAAGGGCAGATTCTAGATACGCAGTATTTT. Translating it yields CASTKGQILDTQYF.

This clonotype was recorded a few times. This chain uses TRBV10-2 with TRBJ1-5; TRBD1 might be the D (6 bases). CDR3 size: 15 residues. Looked up from germline, CDR1 is WSHSY and CDR2 is SAAADI. V dropped 4 bases and J dropped 4 bases, with 14 bases sitting between them. CDR3 nucleotides: TGCGCCAGCAGTGGAGCAGGGGTTGAAAATCAGCCCCAGCATTTT. Residues: CASSGAGVENQPQHF.

This clonotype has at least ten counts. The rearrangement joins TRBV30 to TRBJ2-4; D unresolved. CDR1 is GTSNPN and CDR2 is SVGIG in the germline V gene (reference sequence). This CDR3 comprises 13 residues. Trimming pared 4 bases from V and 14 bases from J, leaving 21 bases between. The CDR3 DNA reads TGTGCCTGGACCCTCCCTCAGACACTGTCTAAGTACTTC. Translated: CAWTLPQTLSKYF.

In its sample, this clonotype was seen many times. The chain has TRBV12-5 and TRBJ2-1, with TRBD1 identical over 9 bases. CDR1 and CDR2 from the germline V gene are LGHNT and FRNRAP. Losses at the gene ends were 6 bases for V and 9 bases for J; bases not matched to a gene: 12. The CDR3 sequence is 15 residues long. CDR3 sequence reads: CASGNRDRAVFEQFF. CDR3 coding DNA: TGTGCTAGTGGGAACCGGGACAGGGCGGTTTTTGAGCAGTTCTTC.

This chain connects TRBV7-9 to TRBJ2-1, with D tentatively TRBD1 (5 bases). CDR1 is SEHNR, CDR2 FQNEAQ, per germline (reference sequence). The length of the CDR3 is 15 residues. V was trimmed by 2 bases and J by 7 bases, leaving 15 bases between them. This chain's CDR3 is CASSLRRGPWNEQFF. CDR3 nucleotide sequence: TGTGCCAGCAGCTTAAGAAGGGGCCCGTGGAATGAGCAGTTCTTC. The variable domain in full, with the rest retrieved from reference TRBV7-9 and TRBJ2-1, is DTGVSQNPRHKITKRGQNVTFRCDPISEHNRLYWYRQTLGQGPEFLTYFQNEAQLEKSRLLSDRFSAERPKGSFSTLEIQRTEQGDSAMYLCASSLRRGPWNEQFFGPGTRLTVL.

This clonotype was counted only a few times. J is TRBJ1-6 and V is TRBV7-9, with 8 bases aligning to TRBD1. V trimming: 5 bases; J trimming: 9 bases; junction bases outside the gene matches: 9. CDR3 length equals 15 residues. In germline, CDR1 is SEHNR, CDR2 FQNEAQ (reference sequence). CDR3 loop: CASSLQGQGRSPLHF. The CDR3 DNA follows: TGTGCCAGCAGCCTCCAAGGACAGGGACGTTCACCCCTCCACTTT.

This clonotype was detected a few times. J is TRBJ2-7 and V is TRBV13; 8 nucleotides agree with TRBD1. Unmatched junction bases numbered 11, after V lost 8 bases and J lost 2 bases. Germline V gene sequence: CDR1 PRHDT, CDR2 FYEKMQ (reference sequence). The CDR3 runs 15 residues. CDR3 sequence: CASGPRTGLTYEQYF. In DNA form, the CDR3 reads TGTGCCAGCGGCCCCCGGACAGGGCTAACCTACGAGCAGTACTTC.

This clonotype was detected only a few times. This chain connects TRBV20-1 to TRBJ1-3, with D unclear. Germline V lookup: CDR1 DFQATT, CDR2 SNEGSKA (reference sequence). There are 12 residues in the CDR3. Trimming stripped 6 bases from V and 0 bases from J, with 6 bases between. This chain's CDR3 is CSADSSGNTIYF. CDR3 sequence (DNA): TGCAGTGCCGACTCCTCTGGAAACACCATATATTTT.

The V gene is TRBV24-1, the J gene TRBJ2-1; the match to TRBD2 covers 13 bases. Trimming at V came to 3 bases and at J to 0 bases, leaving 19 bases not matched to a gene. Germline V gene lookup returns CDR1 KGHDR and CDR2 SFDVKD. CDR3 length: 23 amino acids. Here the CDR3 reads CATSDTYSGTSGTAESSYNEQFF. CDR3 nucleotide sequence: TGTGCCACCAGTGATACCTACTCCGGGACTAGCGGGACCGCGGAGAGCTCCTACAATGAGCAGTTCTTC.

This clonotype has more than one count but fewer than ten. The chain employs TRBV25-1 and TRBJ2-1; D may match TRBD1 or TRBD2 (5 bases each). The J call may be faulty, since TRBJ2-5 better matches the DNA end. The CDR3 covers 13 residues. The germline CDR1 and CDR2 sequences are MGHDK and SYGVNS. CDR3 sequence reads: CASTPVGVETQYF. The CDR3 DNA sequence: TGTGCCAGCACCCCCGTGGGGGTTGAGACCCAGTACTTC.

The V and J genes are TRBV29-1 and TRBJ1-5, with a tentative D call TRBD1 (5 bases). Germline assignment: CDR1 SQVTM and CDR2 ANQGSEA. V was trimmed by 4 bases and J by 9 bases, leaving 16 bases between them. There are 13 residues in the CDR3. The chain's CDR3 is CSVGGTQGRPQHF. CDR3 nucleotides: TGCAGCGTTGGCGGGACCCAGGGACGGCCCCAGCATTTT.

This clonotype was recorded at least ten times. This rearrangement joins TRBV30 to TRBJ1-5; a weak D match, TRBD1 (6 bases). V was clipped by 4 bases and J by 2 bases, with 6 bases between them. CDR1 is GTSNPN, CDR2 SVGIG, per germline (reference sequence). The CDR3 length is 12 residues. The CDR3 DNA is TGTGCCTGGACAGGGGGCAATCAGCCCCAGCATTTT. Protein sequence: CAWTGGNQPQHF.

This clonotype was seen many times. This chain joins TRBV27 and TRBJ1-2, with TRBD1 matching over 7 bases. The CDR3 is made up of 15 amino acids. The V segment lost 6 bases and the J segment 4 bases; nucleotides outside the gene matches: 11. Germline CDR1 and CDR2: MNHEY and SMNVEV (reference sequence). The DNA for the CDR3 is TGTGCCAGCAGAGCCCGACAGGGAAGTAGCTATGGCTACACCTTC. Its protein is CASRARQGSSYGYTF.

This clonotype has just a few counts. This chain joins TRBV20-1 and TRBJ1-2, with a tentative D call TRBD1 (5 bases). This CDR3 contains 15 residues. The V end lost 0 bases, the J end lost 7 bases, and 18 bases lay between the germline ends. CDR1 DFQATT and CDR2 SNEGSKA come from the germline V gene (reference sequence). The CDR3 DNA reads TGCAGTGCTAGAGATCGGGTCAGGGCGGGGAGTGGCTACACCTTC. It specifies CSARDRVRAGSGYTF.

Concerning this clonotype itself: This CDR3 is missing its conserved last phenylalanine or tryptophan, likely due to a read error. The DNA is left out, because the CDR3 cannot be placed on it with certainty; the CDR3 is given as TCRdb lists it. This chain connects TRBV24-1 to TRBJ1-6; TRBD1, as called in the table, went unchecked against the DNA. Germline V lookup: CDR1 KGHDR, CDR2 SFDVKD. The CDR3 contains 8 residues when both ends are counted. The CDR3 reads CAPPAGRC.

This clonotype showed up many times. This rearrangement joins TRBV12-3 or TRBV12-4 to TRBJ2-4; maybe TRBD2 (5 bases). This CDR3 is 15 amino acids long. Trimming stripped 3 bases from V and 3 bases from J, with 12 bases between. The CDR3 bases are TGTGCCAGCAGTTTGAGAGGGTTGGACAAAAACATTCAGTACTTC. It yields the protein CASSLRGLDKNIQYF.

At least ten counts were recorded for this clonotype. The chain is built from TRBV7-3 and TRBJ2-7; 11 nucleotides agree with TRBD2. This CDR3 is 18 amino acids long. From germline, CDR1 is SGHTA and CDR2 FQGTGA. V shed 5 bases, J shed 2 bases, and the junction held 14 bases outside the gene matches. This CDR3 is CASSKGTSGFTNAYEQYF. The CDR3 bases are TGTGCCAGCAGCAAAGGGACTAGCGGCTTTACTAACGCCTACGAGCAGTACTTC.

At least ten counts were recorded for this clonotype. V usage is TRBV6-1 and J usage is TRBJ2-1; 11 bases map to TRBD2. This CDR3 has 18 amino acids. J gave up 7 bases and V 1 base, and 12 bases lay outside the gene matches. Germline assignment: CDR1 MNHNS and CDR2 SASEGT. This chain's CDR3 is CASSEGGVRLAGRNEQFF. The CDR3 DNA is TGTGCCAGCAGTGAAGGGGGCGTTAGACTAGCGGGAAGGAATGAGCAGTTCTTC.

The chain carries TRBV13 and TRBJ2-7, with 7 bases that match TRBD2. In germline, CDR1 is PRHDT, CDR2 FYEKMQ (reference sequence). The V segment lost 6 bases and the J segment 2 bases; nucleotides outside the gene matches: 10. The CDR3 extends over 15 amino acids. This CDR3 is CASRPPGGNTYEQYF. Here the CDR3 DNA reads TGTGCCAGCAGGCCCCCGGGAGGTAATACCTACGAGCAGTACTTC.

The chain uses TRBV7-9 and TRBJ1-2; no clear D. Per germline, CDR1 SEHNR and CDR2 FQNEAQ (reference sequence). Trimming took 3 bases from V and 4 from J, leaving 18 bases between them. The CDR3 length is 16 residues. The CDR3 nucleotides are TGTGCCAGCAGCTTTAGTCACCTCCACTACTCCTATGGCTACACCTTC. Translated: CASSFSHLHYSYGYTF.